Detailed here is one T cell receptor (beta chain). Its specificity is not known. Germline CDR1 is KGHSH and CDR2 is LQKENI. The CDR3 sequence is 16 residues long. The J segment lost 3 bases and the V segment lost 3 bases, leaving 7 bases of the junction unmatched. This entry comes from a study of cytomegalovirus exposure and HLA in healthy donors. With 60 Vbeta and 13 Jbeta primers, the PCR was carried out. The repertoire was sequenced with immunoSEQ multiplex PCR; TCRdb's copy has only in-frame clones and lacks some. The sample carries around 89,000 clones, about 74% recorded once. Study-wide points: Cytomegalovirus association was listed for approximately 150 TCR beta chains. Later on, an analysis tied some 17,000 TCR beta sequences to HLA alleles at 0.05 false discovery rate.

The sample was PBMCs. The receptor's source is a man aged 35 to 55 in good health and CMV-seronegative. V and J are TRBV18 and TRBJ1-4; TRBD1 matches 7 bases. The CDR3 spells CASSPITGAANEKLFF. CDR3 DNA: TGTGCCAGCTCACCTATTACAGGGGCAGCTAATGAAAAACTGTTTTTT.